Presented here are 16 T cell receptor beta chains from one specimen sequenced in a study of T cell responses to AZD1222 COVID-19 vaccine listed by TCRdb under 2021. The meaning of the sample's time point label: about 28 days (+/-7) after the second vaccine dose. The method was the immunoSEQ multiplex PCR assay. TCRdb obtained this table from immuneACCESS and retained in-frame rearrangements with V and J assigned. These tables miss some clones; where compared with another copy, unresolved V genes account for less than half of the shortfall, and the remainder is unexplained. The sample includes around 150,000 clones, with 94% observed a single time. The ten biggest clones cover approximately 5.5% of the sample. The sample consisted of peripheral blood, taken 28 days after the second AZD1222 dose. The receptors originated from an adult who received the AZD1222 COVID-19 vaccine.

This clone showed up just once. J is TRBJ1-1 and V is TRBV29-1; no firm D call. The germline gives CDR1 SQVTM, CDR2 ANQGSEA. Trimming removed 5 bases from V and 5 bases from J, with 15 bases in between. This CDR3 comprises 13 residues. The CDR3 DNA sequence: TGCAGCGTTCGAGACACCTCGAGGACTGAAGCTTTCTTT. It encodes CSVRDTSRTEAFF.

The J gene is TRBJ1-4, the V gene TRBV28, with a weak D call TRBD1 (6 bases). The V gene's germline CDR1 is MDHEN and CDR2 SYDVKM. There are 12 residues in the CDR3. Written as DNA, the CDR3 is TGTGGTGCACAGGGTCCTAATGAAAAACTGTTTTTT. This encodes CGAQGPNEKLFF.

The gene calls are TRBV7-3 and TRBJ2-2; TRBD2 is a possible D gene (5 bases). V lost 4 bases to trimming and J lost 5 bases, with 11 bases between them. The germline CDR1 and CDR2 sequences are SGHTA and FQGTGA. The CDR3 runs to 14 residues. DNA of the CDR3: TGTGCCAGCAGCTCTGGACTGTTTACCGGGGAGCTGTTTTTT. It encodes CASSSGLFTGELFF.

This clone was seen just once. The chain carries TRBV19 and TRBJ2-3, with 11 bases aligning to TRBD2. Germline V gene lookup returns CDR1 LNHDA and CDR2 SQIVND (reference sequence). With V trimmed by 5 bases and J by 5 bases, 3 bases remained unmatched. CDR3 length: 14 residues. CDR3 DNA sequence: TGTGCCAGTAGTGGGGGACTAGCGGTAGATACGCAGTATTTT. It encodes CASSGGLAVDTQYF.

The chain joins TRBV9 to TRBJ1-3; 8 bases fit TRBD1. Germline V lookup: CDR1 SGDLS, CDR2 YYNGEE. The trim removed 3 bases at V and 3 bases at J, leaving 2 bases unmatched. The CDR3 is 14 amino acids. The CDR3 bases are TGTGCCAGCAGCGCGACAGGGGTTGGAAACACCATATATTTT. Amino acids: CASSATGVGNTIYF.

The CDR3 region is CASGTGTGGTEAFF. For the CDR3, the DNA is TGTGCCAGCGGTACGGGGACAGGAGGCACTGAAGCTTTCTTT. This chain links TRBV2 with TRBJ1-1; 8 nucleotides align to TRBD1. CDR3 length: 14 residues. Germline V gene sequence: CDR1 SNHLY, CDR2 FYNNEI. The V segment lost 8 bases and the J segment 4 bases; nucleotides outside the gene matches: 9.

This chain uses TRBV27 with TRBJ1-2, with 9 bases fitting TRBD1. The CDR3 consists of 14 residues. Germline V gene data show CDR1 as MNHEY and CDR2 as SMNVEV (reference sequence). V lost 6 bases to trimming and J lost 4 bases; unmatched junction nucleotides: 6. DNA for the CDR3: TGTGCCAGCAGGGACACAGGGGGCGGCTATGGCTACACCTTC. Encoded protein: CASRDTGGGYGYTF.

This clone was detected many times. The rearrangement joins TRBV3-1 (or the pseudogene TRBV3-2) to TRBJ2-1, with a possible D match to TRBD2 (6 bases). The germline gives CDR1 LGHDT, CDR2 YNNKEL (reference sequence). Trimming cost V 0 bases and J 3 bases, with 12 bases left between them. This CDR3 comprises 16 residues. The DNA of the CDR3 is TGTGCCAGCAGCCAAGATCTACTAGCTGTCTACAATGAGCAGTTCTTC. It codes for CASSQDLLAVYNEQFF.

The chain couples TRBV11-2 to TRBJ2-7; D may match TRBD1 or TRBD2 (5 bases each). CDR1 SGHAT and CDR2 FQNNGV come from the germline V gene. CDR3 length equals 14 residues. V dropped 6 bases and J dropped 3 bases, with 15 bases sitting between them. Here the CDR3 DNA reads TGTGCCAGCAGTTACACCGGGACGGGCTACGAGCAGTACTTC. Amino acid sequence: CASSYTGTGYEQYF.

The chain employs TRBV7-7 and TRBJ2-7; D may correspond to TRBD1 or TRBD2 (5 bases each). Between the trimmed V and J ends, which lost 1 base and 5 bases, there was a span of 12 bases. Germline values: CDR1 SSHAT, CDR2 FNYEAQ (reference sequence). The CDR3 is 14 residues long. The CDR3 sequence is CASSLGGSRDEQYF. DNA of the CDR3: TGTGCCAGCAGCTTAGGGGGGAGCAGGGACGAGCAGTACTTC. Drawing the rest from reference TRBV7-7 and TRBJ2-7, the complete variable domain is GAGVSQSPRYKVTKRGQDVTLRCDPISSHATLYWYQQALGQGPEFLTYFNYEAQPDKSGLPSDRFSAERPEGSISTLTIQRTEQRDSAMYRCASSLGGSRDEQYFGPGTRLTVT.

The rearrangement links TRBV19 to TRBJ2-7; D is uncertain. Germline CDR1 and CDR2: LNHDA and SQIVND (reference sequence). This CDR3 spans 15 amino acids. Trimming cost V 3 bases and J 5 bases, with 17 bases left between them. For the CDR3, the DNA is TGTGCCAGTAGTATGGTGTCGGGTCTTATCAACGAGCAGTACTTC. Amino acids: CASSMVSGLINEQYF.

This clone came up a few times. The chain combines TRBV4-1 with TRBJ1-5; TRBD1 aligns across 11 bases. Per the germline V gene, CDR1 is MGHRA and CDR2 is YSYEKL. Trimming removed 5 bases from V and 7 bases from J; junction bases left unmatched: 7. The CDR3 is 15 amino acids. The CDR3 nucleotides read TGCGCCAGCAGCGCAGGGACAGGGGGACAACAGCCCCAGCATTTT. This translates into CASSAGTGGQQPQHF.

CDR3 nucleotides: TGTGCCAGCAGCACCGAGCGGGGAACCTACGAGCAGTACTTC. It codes for CASSTERGTYEQYF. The chain has TRBV11-2 and TRBJ2-7; 7 bases line up with TRBD2. CDR1 SGHAT and CDR2 FQNNGV come from the germline V gene. CDR3 length: 14 residues. The V segment lost 5 bases and the J segment 2 bases; nucleotides outside the gene matches: 6.

The chain carries TRBV6-5 and TRBJ1-3; D is undetermined. The CDR3 totals 14 residues. Germline CDR1 MNHEY, CDR2 SVGAGI. The V end was cut by 6 bases, the J end by 0 bases, with 9 bases between. CDR3 sequence: CASSSVRSGNTIYF. DNA for the CDR3: TGTGCCAGCAGCTCGGTCCGCTCTGGAAACACCATATATTTT.

The chain employs TRBV11-2 and TRBJ2-7, with 7 bases fitting TRBD2. Per the germline V gene, CDR1 is SGHAT and CDR2 is FQNNGV. CDR3 size: 14 residues. V dropped 3 bases and J dropped 1; count of bases not matched to a gene: 3. The chain's CDR3 is CASSFTSESYEQYF. In DNA, the CDR3 is TGTGCCAGCAGCTTTACTAGCGAATCCTACGAGCAGTACTTC. The whole variable domain, remainder taken from reference TRBV11-2 and TRBJ2-7, is EAGVAQSPRYKIIEKRQSVAFWCNPISGHATLYWYQQILGQGPKLLIQFQNNGVVDDSQLPKDRFSAERLKGVDSTLKIQPAKLEDSAVYLCASSFTSESYEQYFGPGTRLTVT.

The chain has TRBV9 and TRBJ1-2, with TRBD1 matching 10 bases. The CDR3 is 15 residues long. Germline V gene data show CDR1 as SGDLS and CDR2 as YYNGEE. Losses at the gene ends were 3 bases for V and 1 base for J; bases not matched to a gene: 3. The CDR3 nucleotides are TGTGCCAGCAGCGGACAGGGGGCGCTTAACTATGGCTACACCTTC. Amino acids: CASSGQGALNYGYTF.